The present entry profiles one T cell receptor beta chain with its context. This clonotype turned up a few times. Its antigen remains unidentified. No per-base quality is available; no much larger clone lies one base away. Receptor libraries were prepared by 5' RACE. These reads were obtained on an Illumina HiSeq 2500. A second PCR of about 7 to 12 cycles was performed with a sample-barcoded 5' primer and a J-beta primer mix. A unique molecular identifier was introduced onto each TCR beta cDNA molecule by a template-switch 5' adaptor carrying 12 random nucleotides. Each sample yielded at least 3 million CDR3-containing paired-end reads. First-strand cDNA was synthesized from all RNA with the Mint cDNA synthesis kit, primed by a TRBC-specific oligonucleotide. Following uracil-DNA glycosylase treatment, a first 18-cycle PCR with universal primers M1SS and BC2_uni_R was performed on all cDNA. The authors' analysis ran thus. Each sample was normalized by randomly selecting 1 million high-quality reads, each carrying a distinct molecular identifier. Instead of being binned into consensus sequences, reads that shared molecular identifiers were thrown out. MiTCR, set to a Q25 quality threshold and the strictest error-elimination algorithm, was used for CDR3 identification, clonotype clustering and error correction. Lower-bound total TCR beta diversity was estimated with a nonparametric unseen species model using Euler transformation. The raw public data were reprocessed by TCRdb itself: fastp quality trimming at Q25, MiXCR clonotype calling, in-frame beta chains only. Each CDR3 protein appears once, grouped with its most common genes and DNA. Clone size and V and J calls follow TCRdb, not the original study. The sample data list about 1,600,000 distinct CDR3 sequences, and approximately 38% of these were observed just once. Of the sample, 7.9% falls within the top ten clones.

This specimen belongs to a study of blood T cells in healthy people across ages (dated by TCRdb to 2013 to 2016). Background for the entire study: In model experiments, template switching captured about one uniquely barcoded TCR beta cDNA molecule for every two T cells. Two additional independent replicas of 1 million unique cDNA reads from the same blood draw were analyzed for two donors (one aged 18 to 30 and one aged 80 or older). To avoid experimental bias, donors of different ages were distributed randomly across sequencing lanes. Four age groups were formed from the donors: young (average approximately 17 years), middle-aged (less than 40), aged (62) and long-lived (approximately 80). The study measured age-related changes in TCR beta repertoire diversity using deep sequencing normalized with unique cDNA molecular identifiers. General study outcomes and caveats: Total diversity estimates from one million sequenced T cells were considered lower bounds and underestimates. Since profiling was done on bulk unsorted PBMCs, naive and antigen-experienced compartments could not be conclusively compared. Because the CMV infection status of the donors was unknown, age-related changes in expanded clonotypes may potentially have been confounded. Observed TCR beta diversity correlated strongly with the percentage of naive T cells measured by flow cytometry. Observed TCR beta diversity per million T cells fell roughly linearly with age, and a significant reduction was already apparent by age around 40. Compared with the aged group, the long-lived group had more naive CD4+ T cells, fewer expanded clones and increased TCR diversity, suggesting age selection.

CDR1 SGHTA and CDR2 FQGNSA were looked up in the germline V gene. There are 17 amino acids in the CDR3, from cysteine to phenylalanine inclusive. The only DNA kept is the CDR3, 51 bases in frame from the first base. V loses 2 bases of germline sequence and J loses 0 bases, and the interval between the two ends is 13 bases. The donors were 40 or so Caucasian individuals from Russia, aged roughly 6 to 100 years, who were systemically healthy. Each donor gave about 9.7 milliliters of peripheral blood, drawn into EDTA-treated Vacutainer tubes. PBMCs were isolated by Ficoll-Paque density-gradient centrifugation, with at least 6 million obtained per sample. Total RNA was extracted from PBMCs with Trizol reagent, with at least 5.5 micrograms obtained per sample. For every donor, an aliquot of PBMCs went through flow cytometry to measure the percentages of naive CD45RAhigh/CD27high T cells.

The source material was blood. This receptor was taken from a woman aged 18-29 years in good health. The sequence joins TRBV7-2 to TRBJ1-4; too little of a D gene remains to name it. CDR3 region: CASSLKWAPSTNEKLFF. The DNA sequence follows: TGTGCCAGCAGCTTAAAGTGGGCACCCTCAACTAATGAAAAACTGTTTTTT.